These T cell receptor beta chains were read from a single sample in a study of blood T cell repertoires in COVID-19. The protocol was immunoSEQ multiplex PCR, while the TCRdb copy is restricted to in-frame clones and leaves out a portion. The sample has hundreds of thousands of clones, about four fifths seen once; the top ten hold 5%. The sample was PBMCs or T cells enriched from blood (not recorded which). The origin of the receptors is a man aged 40-55 years who had been exposed to COVID-19. Both conserved end residues are part of each CDR3. Fields, in order: CDR3 length, J gene, D gene, V gene, clone size, CDR3 protein, CDR3 DNA. The D gene is left open where the match is weak. Rows give clone size only sometimes, using once, few, many, or a class for an expanded clone.

>13|TRBJ2-7|NA|TRBV5-6|NA
CASSFNMAYEQYF
TGTGCCAGCAGCTTCAACATGGCCTACGAGCAGTACTTC
>16|TRBJ1-6|NA|TRBV7-2|NA
CASSEAPGLANSPLHF
TGTGCCAGCAGCGAAGCCCCGGGGTTGGCGAATTCACCCCTCCACTTT
>14|TRBJ2-7|TRBD2|TRBV5-4|NA
CASGTGGPGEVGDF
TGTGCCAGCGGGACGGGAGGGCCGGGAGAGGTAGGGGACTTC
>18|TRBJ2-2|TRBD2|TRBV24-1|NA
CATSGGQGLAGDTGELFF
TGTGCCACCAGTGGGGGGCAGGGACTAGCGGGAGACACCGGGGAGCTGTTTTTT
>13|TRBJ2-3|TRBD2|TRBV5-1|NA
CSSSGGDSYTQYF
TGCTCCTCCAGCGGGGGGGACTCTTATACGCAGTATTTT
>14|TRBJ1-1|TRBD1|TRBV5-1|NA
CASSARQGNTEAFF
TGCGCCAGCAGCGCTCGACAGGGAAACACTGAAGCTTTCTTT
>13|TRBJ1-1|TRBD1|TRBV30|NA
CAWSGQGKTEAFF
TGTGCCTGGAGCGGACAGGGAAAAACTGAAGCTTTCTTT
>16|TRBJ2-1|TRBD2|TRBV13|NA
CASSPPLAGAFNEQFF
TGTGCCAGCAGCCCCCCCCTAGCGGGAGCTTTTAATGAGCAGTTCTTC
>15|TRBJ2-2|NA|TRBV5-1|NA
CASRGEGGNTGELFF
TGCGCCAGCAGGGGCGAAGGGGGAAACACCGGGGAGCTGTTTTTT
>17|TRBJ2-1|NA|TRBV29-1|once
CSVEGQGREIGYNEQFF
TGCAGCGTCGAGGGGCAGGGGCGAGAAATAGGGTACAATGAGCAGTTCTTC
>15|TRBJ2-3|TRBD2|TRBV23-1|few
CARRKGLAGSDTQYF
TGCGCCCGGAGAAAGGGACTAGCGGGATCAGATACGCAGTATTTT
>14|TRBJ2-7|NA|TRBV9|NA
CASSVASSTPEQYF
TGTGCCAGCAGCGTAGCCTCCTCGACTCCCGAGCAGTACTTC
>14|TRBJ1-1|NA|TRBV6-5|NA
CATTGGAAGTEAFF
TGTGCCACCACGGGGGGGGCAGCTGGCACTGAAGCTTTCTTT
>15|TRBJ2-1|TRBD2|TRBV7-6|NA
CASSLGLGVQNEQFF
TGTGCCAGCAGCTTGGGACTAGGGGTACAGAATGAGCAGTTCTTC
>18|TRBJ1-5|NA|TRBV18|NA
CASSSKAASGYSNQPQHF
TGTGCCAGCTCATCCAAAGCTGCGTCGGGATATAGCAATCAGCCCCAGCATTTT
>14|TRBJ2-7|NA|TRBV3-1/TRBV3-2|NA
CASSQEKRSYEQYF
TGTGCCAGCAGCCAAGAGAAGCGCTCCTACGAGCAGTACTTC
>13|TRBJ2-2|NA|TRBV19|NA
CASSHRVTGELFF
TGTGCCAGTAGCCACAGGGTCACCGGGGAGCTGTTTTTT
>14|TRBJ1-2|NA|TRBV5-1|NA
CASSLEARVYGYTF
TGCGCCAGCAGCTTGGAGGCCAGGGTCTATGGCTACACCTTC
>16|TRBJ2-3|NA|TRBV24-1|few
CATSDLMLGGTDTQYF
TGTGCCACCAGTGATTTAATGTTAGGGGGCACAGATACGCAGTATTTT
>14|TRBJ1-6|NA|TRBV11-1|NA
CASSLDRPASPLHF
TGTGCCAGCAGCTTAGACAGGCCAGCTTCACCCCTCCACTTT
>14|TRBJ1-1|NA|TRBV11-1|NA
CASSWELSNTEAFF
TGTGCCAGCAGCTGGGAGCTGTCGAACACTGAAGCTTTCTTT
>16|TRBJ2-3|NA|TRBV4-1|NA
CASSQVGSRRGDTQYF
TGCGCCAGCAGCCAAGTAGGGAGCAGGCGCGGAGATACGCAGTATTTT
>15|TRBJ2-1|NA|TRBV27|NA
CASSLGEVAYNEQFF
TGTGCCAGCAGTTTAGGGGAGGTGGCCTACAATGAGCAGTTCTTC
>15|TRBJ2-1|TRBD1|TRBV18|few
CASSPRSGQGDEQFF
TGTGCCAGCTCACCACGTTCAGGCCAGGGGGACGAGCAGTTCTTC
>16|TRBJ1-2|NA|TRBV12-5|NA
CASGPTQGSLGYGYTF
TGTGCTAGTGGCCCGACTCAGGGATCTCTGGGCTATGGCTACACCTTC
>14|TRBJ1-3|NA|TRBV30|NA
CAWSGTDSGNTIYF
TGTGCCTGGAGTGGGACAGACTCTGGAAACACCATATATTTT
>12|TRBJ1-2|TRBD1|TRBV7-9|NA
CASSPGQGGYTF
TGTGCCAGCAGCCCCGGACAGGGCGGCTACACCTTC
>14|TRBJ2-3|TRBD2|TRBV19|NA
CASSRGPLAEAPAF
TGTGCCAGTAGTCGGGGGCCACTAGCGGAGGCCCCGGCTTTT
>14|TRBJ1-1|NA|TRBV11-3|few
CASSPLHPGTEAFF
TGTGCCAGCAGCCCACTCCATCCGGGCACTGAAGCTTTCTTT
>13|TRBJ1-4|NA|TRBV30|NA
CAWSVVRGEKLFF
TGTGCCTGGAGTGTTGTAAGAGGTGAAAAACTGTTTTTT
>10|TRBJ1-2|NA|TRBV30|NA
CASYRVGYTF
TGTGCCTCTTACAGGGTTGGCTACACCTTC
>12|TRBJ1-2|NA|TRBV2|NA
CASKQGLYGYTF
TGTGCCAGCAAGCAGGGACTCTATGGCTACACCTTC
>13|TRBJ1-2|NA|TRBV10-3|NA
CATLGDSRGGYTF
TGTGCCACCCTAGGCGACAGCCGTGGTGGCTACACCTTC
>14|TRBJ1-3|NA|TRBV30|NA
CAWDPGILGNTIYF
TGTGCCTGGGATCCCGGGATCCTTGGAAACACCATATATTTT
>14|TRBJ2-2|NA|TRBV5-1|NA
CASSLAGDTGELFF
TGCGCCAGCAGCTTGGCGGGGGACACCGGGGAGCTGTTTTTT
>14|TRBJ2-7|TRBD1|TRBV4-1|NA
CASSHGTGSYEQYF
TGCGCCAGCAGCCATGGGACAGGCTCCTACGAGCAGTACTTC
>16|TRBJ2-2|TRBD2|TRBV29-1|NA
CSVSWTGGASTGELFF
TGCAGCGTCTCCTGGACCGGGGGGGCGAGCACCGGGGAGCTGTTTTTT
>14|TRBJ2-1|NA|TRBV11-1|NA
CASSPAPGPNEQFF
TGTGCCAGCAGCCCTGCCCCAGGCCCAAATGAGCAGTTCTTC
>16|TRBJ2-3|NA|TRBV19|NA
CASALMGGRDPDTQYF
TGTGCCAGTGCCCTCATGGGAGGAAGGGACCCAGATACGCAGTATTTT
>14|TRBJ1-4|NA|TRBV10-3|once
CAIREQATNEKLFF
TGTGCCATCAGGGAACAGGCAACTAATGAAAAACTGTTTTTT
>15|TRBJ1-2|NA|TRBV6-5|NA
CASTPNRAVSYGYTF
TGTGCCAGCACACCAAACAGGGCAGTTAGCTATGGCTACACCTTC
>15|TRBJ2-7|NA|TRBV19|NA
CASSARLVTSYEQYF
TGTGCCAGTAGTGCGAGACTAGTCACCTCCTACGAGCAGTACTTC
>15|TRBJ2-3|NA|TRBV7-3|NA
CASSQDRQNTDTQYF
TGTGCCAGCAGCCAAGATCGACAGAACACAGATACGCAGTATTTT
>14|TRBJ2-1|TRBD1|TRBV30|NA
CAFEQGAGYNEQFF
TGTGCCTTTGAACAGGGGGCAGGCTACAATGAGCAGTTCTTC
>14|TRBJ2-2|NA|TRBV19|NA
CASTKSGWIGELFF
TGTGCCAGTACGAAAAGCGGGTGGATCGGGGAGCTGTTTTTT
>13|TRBJ2-1|NA|TRBV5-8|NA
CASIVSLYNEQFF
TGTGCCAGCATAGTTAGCCTCTACAATGAGCAGTTCTTC
>12|TRBJ2-1|NA|TRBV3-1/TRBV3-2|NA
CASSQGNRVQFF
TGTGCCAGCAGCCAAGGGAACAGGGTTCAGTTCTTC
>13|TRBJ2-7|NA|TRBV29-1|NA
CSVAGLENYEQYF
TGCAGCGTCGCGGGGCTAGAGAATTACGAGCAGTACTTC
>13|TRBJ2-5|NA|TRBV18|NA
CASSRGPQETQYF
TGTGCCAGCTCACGGGGGCCCCAAGAGACCCAGTACTTC
>12|TRBJ2-5|NA|TRBV27|NA
CASSSLGETQYF
TGTGCCAGCAGTTCTCTCGGGGAGACCCAGTACTTC
>15|TRBJ1-2|TRBD1|TRBV9|NA
CASSPGQGANYGYTF
TGTGCCAGCAGCCCTGGACAGGGGGCAAACTATGGCTACACCTTC
>14|TRBJ2-7|NA|TRBV19|few
CASSITSGPYEQYF
TGTGCCAGTAGTATTACCAGCGGCCCCTACGAGCAGTACTTC
>14|TRBJ2-5|TRBD1|TRBV27|NA
CASSPGTGGETQYF
TGTGCCAGCAGCCCCGGGACAGGGGGGGAGACCCAGTACTTC
>14|TRBJ2-7|TRBD1|TRBV19|few
CASKPGQGLLEQYF
TGTGCCAGTAAACCGGGACAGGGGCTCCTCGAGCAGTACTTC
>14|TRBJ2-7|NA|TRBV7-8|NA
CASSLSTAAYEQYF
TGTGCCAGCAGCTTATCGACAGCCGCCTACGAGCAGTACTTC
>15|TRBJ2-1|NA|TRBV11-3|NA
CASSLVGEVYNEQFF
TGTGCCAGCAGCTTAGTAGGGGAGGTCTACAATGAGCAGTTCTTC
>15|TRBJ1-6|TRBD1|TRBV27|NA
CASSFGQGVNSPLHF
TGTGCCAGCAGTTTCGGCCAGGGGGTAAATTCACCCCTCCACTTT
>17|TRBJ2-1|TRBD2|TRBV11-2|NA
CASSFHSGRGTYNEQFF
TGTGCCAGCAGCTTTCATAGCGGGAGGGGAACCTACAATGAGCAGTTCTTC
>15|TRBJ1-4|NA|TRBV18|few
CASSHRQEPGEKLFF
TGTGCCAGCTCACACAGACAGGAGCCGGGGGAAAAACTGTTTTTT